This T cell receptor (beta chain) was identified during a study of T cell repertoires in ileal Crohn's disease. Only in-frame clones appear in the TCRdb table, and some are missing; sequencing was by immunoSEQ multiplex PCR. The data show about 16,000 clones, with about 91% seen just once and around 5.6% held by the top ten. Patients were adults with ileal or ileocolonic Crohn's disease needing resection. Germline V gene lookup returns CDR1 SNHLY and CDR2 FYNNEI. V shed 2 bases and J shed 7 bases, with 14 bases lying between them. The CDR3 extends over 14 amino acids. Sample: ileal tissue. V is TRBV2 and J is TRBJ2-5; D may be TRBD1 (7 bases). This sequence was found in an adult with Crohn's disease. The CDR3 sequence is CASSERGQGGTQYF. CDR3 coding DNA: TGTGCCAGCAGTGAAAGGGGGCAGGGAGGGACCCAGTACTTC.